Sequencing of this T cell receptor (beta chain) was carried out in a study of blood T cells in healthy people across ages. Study information: Per two T cells, template switching captured roughly one barcoded beta molecule.

Turning to this clonotype: What it binds is unknown.

Study-level findings and limits: Expanded clonotype shifts may have been confounded, as the donors had an unknown CMV status.

Isolated per sample were at least 7 million PBMCs. V was trimmed by 6 bases and J by 5 bases, leaving 10 bases between them. This CDR3 is built from 11 residues. Germline values: CDR1 DFQATT, CDR2 SNEGSKA (reference sequence). Combining a sample-barcoded 5' primer with a J-beta primer mix, a second PCR ran for about 7 to 11 cycles. TCRdb reprocessed the 5' RACE reads via MiXCR and lists one record per CDR3 protein. The table has over a million distinct CDR3 sequences, around 45% seen once. This TCR was recovered from a woman aged 55-70 years in good health. The chain links TRBV20-1 to TRBJ1-1; TRBD1 is a possible D gene (5 bases). The sequenced sample was blood. The CDR3 loop reads CSAYRGTEAFF. The DNA for the CDR3 is TGCAGTGCGTATCGGGGGACTGAAGCTTTCTTT.